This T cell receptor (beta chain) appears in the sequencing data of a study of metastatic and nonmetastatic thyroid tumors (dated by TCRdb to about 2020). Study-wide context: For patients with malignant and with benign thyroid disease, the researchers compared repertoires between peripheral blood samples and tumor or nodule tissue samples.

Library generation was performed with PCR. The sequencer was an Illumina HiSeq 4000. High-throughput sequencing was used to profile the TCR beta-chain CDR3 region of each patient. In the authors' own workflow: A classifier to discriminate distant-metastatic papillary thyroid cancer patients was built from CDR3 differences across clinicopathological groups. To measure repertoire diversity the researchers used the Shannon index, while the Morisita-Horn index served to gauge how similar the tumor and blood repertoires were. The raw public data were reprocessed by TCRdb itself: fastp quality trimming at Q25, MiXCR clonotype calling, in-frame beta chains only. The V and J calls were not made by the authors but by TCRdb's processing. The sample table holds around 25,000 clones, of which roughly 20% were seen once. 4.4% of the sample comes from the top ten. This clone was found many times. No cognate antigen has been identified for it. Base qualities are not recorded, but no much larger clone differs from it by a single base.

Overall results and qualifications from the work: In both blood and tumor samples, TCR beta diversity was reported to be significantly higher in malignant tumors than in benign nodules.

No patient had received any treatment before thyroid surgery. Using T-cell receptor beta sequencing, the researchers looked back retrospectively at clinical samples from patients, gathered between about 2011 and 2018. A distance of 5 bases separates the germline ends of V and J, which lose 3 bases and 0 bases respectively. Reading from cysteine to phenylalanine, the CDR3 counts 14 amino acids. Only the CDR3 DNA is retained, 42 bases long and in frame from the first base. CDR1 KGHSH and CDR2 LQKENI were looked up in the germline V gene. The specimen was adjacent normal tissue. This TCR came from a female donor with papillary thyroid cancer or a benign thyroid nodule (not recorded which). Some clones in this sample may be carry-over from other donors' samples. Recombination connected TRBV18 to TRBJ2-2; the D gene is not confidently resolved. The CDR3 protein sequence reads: CASSPGTNTGELFF. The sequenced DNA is TGTGCCAGCTCACCGGGAACGAACACCGGGGAGCTGTTTTTT.